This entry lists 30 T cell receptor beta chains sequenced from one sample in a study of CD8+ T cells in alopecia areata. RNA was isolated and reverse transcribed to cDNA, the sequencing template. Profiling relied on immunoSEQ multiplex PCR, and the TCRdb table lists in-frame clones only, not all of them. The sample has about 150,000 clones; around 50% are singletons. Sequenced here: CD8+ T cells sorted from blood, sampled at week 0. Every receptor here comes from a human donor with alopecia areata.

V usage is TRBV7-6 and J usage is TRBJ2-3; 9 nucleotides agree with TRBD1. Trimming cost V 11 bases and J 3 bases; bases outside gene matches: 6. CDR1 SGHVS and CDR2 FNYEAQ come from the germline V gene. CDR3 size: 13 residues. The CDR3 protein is CASGTGRTDTQYF. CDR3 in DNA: TGTGCCTCCGGGACAGGGAGGACAGATACGCAGTATTTT.

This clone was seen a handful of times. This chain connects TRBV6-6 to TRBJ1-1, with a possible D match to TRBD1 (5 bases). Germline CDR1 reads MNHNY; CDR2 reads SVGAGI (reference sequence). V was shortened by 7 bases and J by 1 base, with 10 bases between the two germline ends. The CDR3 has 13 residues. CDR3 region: CASNNDRNTEAFF. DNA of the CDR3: TGTGCCAGCAACAATGACAGGAACACTGAAGCTTTCTTT.

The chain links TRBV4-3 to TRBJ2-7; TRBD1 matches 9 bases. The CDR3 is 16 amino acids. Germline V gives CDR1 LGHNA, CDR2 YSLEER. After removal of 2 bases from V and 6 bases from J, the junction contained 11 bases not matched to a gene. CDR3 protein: CASSQPTGTGKGEQYF. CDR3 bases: TGCGCCAGCAGCCAACCTACCGGGACAGGGAAGGGCGAGCAGTACTTC.

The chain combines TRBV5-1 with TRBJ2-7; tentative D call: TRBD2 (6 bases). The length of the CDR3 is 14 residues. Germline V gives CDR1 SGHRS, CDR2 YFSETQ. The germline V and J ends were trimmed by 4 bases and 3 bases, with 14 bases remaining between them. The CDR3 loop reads CASSIRGTNYEQYF. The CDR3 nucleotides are TGCGCCAGCAGCATCCGCGGGACCAACTACGAGCAGTACTTC.

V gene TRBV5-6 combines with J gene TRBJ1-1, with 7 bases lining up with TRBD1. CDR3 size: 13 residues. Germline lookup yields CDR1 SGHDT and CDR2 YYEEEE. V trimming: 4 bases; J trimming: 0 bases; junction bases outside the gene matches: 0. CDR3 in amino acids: CASSGTVNTEAFF. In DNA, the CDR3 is TGTGCCAGCAGCGGGACAGTGAACACTGAAGCTTTCTTT.

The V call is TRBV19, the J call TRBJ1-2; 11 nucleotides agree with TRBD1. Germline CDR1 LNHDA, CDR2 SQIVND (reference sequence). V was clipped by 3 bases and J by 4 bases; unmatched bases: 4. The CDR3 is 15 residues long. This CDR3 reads CASSMGQGVSYGYTF. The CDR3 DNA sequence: TGTGCCAGTAGTATGGGACAGGGGGTATCCTATGGCTACACCTTC. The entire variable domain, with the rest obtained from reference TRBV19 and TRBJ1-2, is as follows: DGGITQSPKYLFRKEGQNVTLSCEQNLNHDAMYWYRQDPGQGLRLIYYSQIVNDFQKGDIAEGYSVSREKKESFPLTVTSAQKNPTAFYLCASSMGQGVSYGYTFGSGTRLTVV.

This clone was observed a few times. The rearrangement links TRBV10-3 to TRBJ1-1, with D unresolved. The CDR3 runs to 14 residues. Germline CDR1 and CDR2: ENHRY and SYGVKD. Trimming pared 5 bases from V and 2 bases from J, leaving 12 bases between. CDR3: CAISSGGRNTEAFF. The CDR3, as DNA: TGTGCCATCAGTAGTGGTGGTCGAAACACTGAAGCTTTCTTT.

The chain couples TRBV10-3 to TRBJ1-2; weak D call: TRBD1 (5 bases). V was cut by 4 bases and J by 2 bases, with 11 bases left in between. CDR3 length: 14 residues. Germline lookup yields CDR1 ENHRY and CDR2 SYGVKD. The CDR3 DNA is TGTGCCATCAGTGTTCAGGGACCCAACTATGGCTACACCTTC. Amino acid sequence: CAISVQGPNYGYTF.

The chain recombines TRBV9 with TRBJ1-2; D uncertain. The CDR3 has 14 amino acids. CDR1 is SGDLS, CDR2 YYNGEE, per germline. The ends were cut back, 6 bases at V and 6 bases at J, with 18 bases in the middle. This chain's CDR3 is CASTGAGLGDGYTF. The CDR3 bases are TGTGCCAGCACCGGCGCGGGGTTGGGAGATGGCTACACCTTC.

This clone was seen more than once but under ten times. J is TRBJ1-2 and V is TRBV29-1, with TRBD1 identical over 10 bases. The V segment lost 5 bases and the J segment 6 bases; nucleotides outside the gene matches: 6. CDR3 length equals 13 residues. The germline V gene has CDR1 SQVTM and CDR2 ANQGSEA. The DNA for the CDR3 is TGCAGCGTTCTTTCCGGGACAGGGGATGGCTACACCTTC. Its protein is CSVLSGTGDGYTF.

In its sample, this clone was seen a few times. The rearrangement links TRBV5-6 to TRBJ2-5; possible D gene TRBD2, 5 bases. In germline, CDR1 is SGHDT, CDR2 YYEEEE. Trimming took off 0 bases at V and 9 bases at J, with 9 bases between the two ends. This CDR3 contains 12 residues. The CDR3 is CASSLEPEAQYF. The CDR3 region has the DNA TGTGCCAGCAGCTTGGAACCGGAGGCCCAGTACTTC.

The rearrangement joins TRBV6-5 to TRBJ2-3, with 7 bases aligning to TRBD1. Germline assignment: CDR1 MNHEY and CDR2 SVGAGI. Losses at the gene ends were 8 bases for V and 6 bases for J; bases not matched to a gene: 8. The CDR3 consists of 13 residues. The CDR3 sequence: CASLRGLDDTQYF. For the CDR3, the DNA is TGTGCCAGCCTTAGGGGGCTCGACGATACGCAGTATTTT.

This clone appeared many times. Written as DNA, the CDR3 is TGTGCCGGCTCAGACGGGTACGAGCAGTACTTC. Its protein is CAGSDGYEQYF. The J gene is TRBJ2-7, the V gene TRBV2; no firm D call. V gave up 11 bases and J gave up 4 bases, with 12 bases separating them. This CDR3 spans 11 amino acids. Germline CDR1 reads SNHLY; CDR2 reads FYNNEI.

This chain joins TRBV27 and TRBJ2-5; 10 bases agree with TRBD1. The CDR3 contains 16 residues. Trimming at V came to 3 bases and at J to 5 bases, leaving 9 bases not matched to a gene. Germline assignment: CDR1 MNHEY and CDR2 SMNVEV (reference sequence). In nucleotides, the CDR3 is TGTGCCAGCAGTTTGACCGGGACAGGGGATAAGGAGACCCAGTACTTC. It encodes CASSLTGTGDKETQYF.

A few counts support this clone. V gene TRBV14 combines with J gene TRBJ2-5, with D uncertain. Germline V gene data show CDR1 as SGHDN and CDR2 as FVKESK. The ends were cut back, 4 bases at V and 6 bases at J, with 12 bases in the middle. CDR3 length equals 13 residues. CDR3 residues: CASSLHEMKTQYF. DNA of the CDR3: TGTGCCAGCAGCCTTCACGAAATGAAGACCCAGTACTTC.

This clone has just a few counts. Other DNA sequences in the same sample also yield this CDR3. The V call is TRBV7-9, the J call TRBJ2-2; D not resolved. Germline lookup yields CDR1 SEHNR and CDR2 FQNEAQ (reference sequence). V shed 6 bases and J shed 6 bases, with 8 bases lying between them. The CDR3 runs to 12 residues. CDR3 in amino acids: CASSLGSGELFF. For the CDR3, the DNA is TGTGCCAGCAGTCTGGGGTCCGGGGAGCTGTTTTTT.

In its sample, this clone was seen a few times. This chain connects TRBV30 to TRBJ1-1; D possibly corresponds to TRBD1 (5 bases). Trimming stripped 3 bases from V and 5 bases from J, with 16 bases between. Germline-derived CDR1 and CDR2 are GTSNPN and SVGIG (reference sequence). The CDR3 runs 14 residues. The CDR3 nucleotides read TGTGCCTGGAGCCGAGGGGAGAGTGTTACTGAAGCTTTCTTT. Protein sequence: CAWSRGESVTEAFF.

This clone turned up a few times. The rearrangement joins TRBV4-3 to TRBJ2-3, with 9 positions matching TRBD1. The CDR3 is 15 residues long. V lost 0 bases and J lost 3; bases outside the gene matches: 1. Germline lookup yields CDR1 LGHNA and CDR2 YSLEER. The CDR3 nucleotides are TGCGCCAGCAGCCAAGATGGGACAGGGACAGATACGCAGTATTTT. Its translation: CASSQDGTGTDTQYF.

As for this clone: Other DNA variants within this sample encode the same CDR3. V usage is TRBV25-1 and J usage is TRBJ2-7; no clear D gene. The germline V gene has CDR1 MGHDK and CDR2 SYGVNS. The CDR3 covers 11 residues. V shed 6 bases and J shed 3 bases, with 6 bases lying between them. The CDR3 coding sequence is TGTGCCAGCAGGATCGGCTACGAGCAGTACTTC. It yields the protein CASRIGYEQYF.

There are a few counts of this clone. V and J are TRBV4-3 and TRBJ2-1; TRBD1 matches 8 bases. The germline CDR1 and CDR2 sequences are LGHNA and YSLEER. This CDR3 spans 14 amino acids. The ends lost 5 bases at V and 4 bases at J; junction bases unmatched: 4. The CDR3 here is CASSNGQGYNEQFF. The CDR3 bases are TGCGCCAGCAGCAACGGACAGGGTTACAATGAGCAGTTCTTC.

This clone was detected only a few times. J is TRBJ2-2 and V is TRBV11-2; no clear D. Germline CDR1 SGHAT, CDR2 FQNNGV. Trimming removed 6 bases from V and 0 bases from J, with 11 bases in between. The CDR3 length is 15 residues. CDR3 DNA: TGTGCCAGCAGACCCGACTGGGCGAACACCGGGGAGCTGTTTTTT. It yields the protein CASRPDWANTGELFF.

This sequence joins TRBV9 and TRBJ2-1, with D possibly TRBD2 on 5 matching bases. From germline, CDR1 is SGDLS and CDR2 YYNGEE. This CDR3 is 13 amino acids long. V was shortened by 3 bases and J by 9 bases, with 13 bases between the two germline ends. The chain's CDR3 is CASSDKPSGEQFF. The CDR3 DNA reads TGTGCCAGCAGCGACAAGCCCAGCGGTGAGCAGTTCTTC.

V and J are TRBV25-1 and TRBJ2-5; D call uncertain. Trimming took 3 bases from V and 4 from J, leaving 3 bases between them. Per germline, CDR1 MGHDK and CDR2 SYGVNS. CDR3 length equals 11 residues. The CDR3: CASSDRETQYF. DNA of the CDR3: TGTGCCAGCAGTGACCGAGAGACCCAGTACTTC.

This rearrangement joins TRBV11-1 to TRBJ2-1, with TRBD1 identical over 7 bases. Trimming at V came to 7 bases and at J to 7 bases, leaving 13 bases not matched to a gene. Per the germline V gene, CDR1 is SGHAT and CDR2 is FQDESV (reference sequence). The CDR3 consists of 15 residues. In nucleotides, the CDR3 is TGTGCCAGCACCCTGGACAGGCAACCCCTTAATGAGCAGTTCTTC. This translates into CASTLDRQPLNEQFF.

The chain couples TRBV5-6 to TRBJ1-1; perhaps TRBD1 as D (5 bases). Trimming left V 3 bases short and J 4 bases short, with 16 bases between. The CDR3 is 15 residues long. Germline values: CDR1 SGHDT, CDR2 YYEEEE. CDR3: CASSSFHRDGTEAFF. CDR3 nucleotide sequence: TGTGCCAGCAGCTCCTTCCACCGGGACGGCACTGAAGCTTTCTTT.

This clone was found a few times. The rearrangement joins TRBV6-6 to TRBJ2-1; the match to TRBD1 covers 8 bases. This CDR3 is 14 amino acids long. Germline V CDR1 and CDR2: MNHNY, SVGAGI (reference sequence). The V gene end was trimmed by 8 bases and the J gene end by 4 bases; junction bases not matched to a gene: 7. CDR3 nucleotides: TGTGCCAGCCGCGTCGGGACAGGATACAATGAGCAGTTCTTC. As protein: CASRVGTGYNEQFF.

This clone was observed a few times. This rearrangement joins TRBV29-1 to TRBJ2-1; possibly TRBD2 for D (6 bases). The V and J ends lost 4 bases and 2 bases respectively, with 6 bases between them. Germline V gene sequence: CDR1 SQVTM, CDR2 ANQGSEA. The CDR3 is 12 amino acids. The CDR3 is CSVGGAYNEQFF. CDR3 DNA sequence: TGCAGCGTTGGGGGGGCCTACAATGAGCAGTTCTTC.

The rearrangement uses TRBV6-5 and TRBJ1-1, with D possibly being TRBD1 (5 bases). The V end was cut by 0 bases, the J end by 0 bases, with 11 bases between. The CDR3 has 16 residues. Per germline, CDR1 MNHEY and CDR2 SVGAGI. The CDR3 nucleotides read TGTGCCAGCAGTTACTCGGGGGAGAGCATGAACACTGAAGCTTTCTTT. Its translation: CASSYSGESMNTEAFF.

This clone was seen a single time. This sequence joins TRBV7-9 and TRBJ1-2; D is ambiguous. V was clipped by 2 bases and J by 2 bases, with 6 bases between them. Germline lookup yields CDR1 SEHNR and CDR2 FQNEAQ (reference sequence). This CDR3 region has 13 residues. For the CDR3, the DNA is TGTGCCAGCAGCTTATCGGAGAACTATGGCTACACCTTC. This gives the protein CASSLSENYGYTF.

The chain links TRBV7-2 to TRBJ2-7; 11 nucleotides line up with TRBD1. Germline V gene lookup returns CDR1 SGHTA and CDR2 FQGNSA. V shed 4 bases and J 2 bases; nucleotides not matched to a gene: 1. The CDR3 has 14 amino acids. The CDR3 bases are TGTGCCAGCAGCTGGGGACAGGGGGCCTACGAGCAGTACTTC. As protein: CASSWGQGAYEQYF.